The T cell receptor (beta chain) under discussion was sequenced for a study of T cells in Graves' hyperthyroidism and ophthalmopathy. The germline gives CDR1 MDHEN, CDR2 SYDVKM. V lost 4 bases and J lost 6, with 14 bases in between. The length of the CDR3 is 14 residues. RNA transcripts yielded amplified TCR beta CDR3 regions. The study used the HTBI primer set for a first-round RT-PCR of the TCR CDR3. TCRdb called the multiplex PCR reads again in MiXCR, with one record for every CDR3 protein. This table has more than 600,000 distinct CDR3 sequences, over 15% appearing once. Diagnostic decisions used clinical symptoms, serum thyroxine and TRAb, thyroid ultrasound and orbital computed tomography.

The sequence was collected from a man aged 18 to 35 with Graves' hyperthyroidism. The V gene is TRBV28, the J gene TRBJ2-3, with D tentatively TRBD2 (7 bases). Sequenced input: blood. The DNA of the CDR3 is TGTGCCAGCAGTTCCCCCGGGGGGCGGGATACGCAGTATTTT. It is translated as CASSSPGGRDTQYF.